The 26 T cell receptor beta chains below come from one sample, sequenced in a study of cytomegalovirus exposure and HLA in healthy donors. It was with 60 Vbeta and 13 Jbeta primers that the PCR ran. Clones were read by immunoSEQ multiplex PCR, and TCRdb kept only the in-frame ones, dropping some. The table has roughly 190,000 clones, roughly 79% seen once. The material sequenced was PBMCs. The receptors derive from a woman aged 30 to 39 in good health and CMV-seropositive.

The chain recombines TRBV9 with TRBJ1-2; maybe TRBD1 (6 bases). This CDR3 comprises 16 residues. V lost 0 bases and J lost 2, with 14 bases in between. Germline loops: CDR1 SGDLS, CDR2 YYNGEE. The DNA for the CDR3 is TGTGCCAGCAGCGTAGATTGGACAGCCTTAAACTATGGCTACACCTTC. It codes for CASSVDWTALNYGYTF. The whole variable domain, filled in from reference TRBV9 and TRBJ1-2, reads DSGVTQTPKHLITATGQRVTLRCSPRSGDLSVYWYQQSLDQGLQFLIQYYNGEERAKGNILERFSAQQFPDLHSELNLSSLELGDSALYFCASSVDWTALNYGYTFGSGTRLTVV.

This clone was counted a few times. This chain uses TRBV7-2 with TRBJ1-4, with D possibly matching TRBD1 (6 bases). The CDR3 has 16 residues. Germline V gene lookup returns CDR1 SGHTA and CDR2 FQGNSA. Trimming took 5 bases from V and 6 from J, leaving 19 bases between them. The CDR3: CASSPRRGRGDEKLFF. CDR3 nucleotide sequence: TGTGCCAGCAGCCCTAGGCGGGGGCGCGGGGATGAAAAACTGTTTTTT. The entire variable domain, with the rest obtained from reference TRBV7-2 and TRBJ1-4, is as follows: GAGVSQSPSNKVTEKGKDVELRCDPISGHTALYWYRQSLGQGLEFLIYFQGNSAPDKSGLPSDRFSAERTGGSVSTLTIQRTQQEDSAVYLCASSPRRGRGDEKLFFGSGTQLSVL.

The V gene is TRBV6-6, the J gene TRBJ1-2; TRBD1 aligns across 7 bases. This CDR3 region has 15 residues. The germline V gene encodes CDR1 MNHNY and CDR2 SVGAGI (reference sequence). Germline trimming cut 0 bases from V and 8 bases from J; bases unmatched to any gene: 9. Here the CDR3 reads CASSYSSGTVGGYTF. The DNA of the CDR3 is TGTGCCAGCAGTTACTCGAGTGGGACAGTCGGGGGCTACACCTTC.

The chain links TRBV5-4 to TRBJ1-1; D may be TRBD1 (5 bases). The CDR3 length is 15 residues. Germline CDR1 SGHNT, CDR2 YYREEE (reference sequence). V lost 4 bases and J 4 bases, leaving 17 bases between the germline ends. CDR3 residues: CASSIGSGLGTEAFF. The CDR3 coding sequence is TGTGCCAGCAGCATCGGATCAGGGTTAGGCACTGAAGCTTTCTTT. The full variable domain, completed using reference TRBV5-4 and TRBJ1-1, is ETGVTQSPTHLIKTRGQQVTLRCSSQSGHNTVSWYQQALGQGPQFIFQYYREEENGRGNFPPRFSGLQFPNYSSELNVNALELDDSALYLCASSIGSGLGTEAFFGQGTRLTVV.

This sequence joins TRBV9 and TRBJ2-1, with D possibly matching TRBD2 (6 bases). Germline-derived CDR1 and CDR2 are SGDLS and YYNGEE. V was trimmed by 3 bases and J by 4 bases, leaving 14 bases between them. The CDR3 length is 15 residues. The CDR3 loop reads CASSAAGTQYNEQFF. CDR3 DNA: TGTGCCAGCAGCGCCGCGGGGACCCAATACAATGAGCAGTTCTTC.

CDR3 DNA: TGTGCCAGTAGTATCGTGGGCTCTGAAGCTTTCTTT. This codes for CASSIVGSEAFF. The chain joins TRBV19 to TRBJ1-1; D remains unclear. CDR3 length: 12 residues. The germline V gene has CDR1 LNHDA and CDR2 SQIVND (reference sequence). The ends were cut back, 3 bases at V and 6 bases at J, with 8 bases in the middle.

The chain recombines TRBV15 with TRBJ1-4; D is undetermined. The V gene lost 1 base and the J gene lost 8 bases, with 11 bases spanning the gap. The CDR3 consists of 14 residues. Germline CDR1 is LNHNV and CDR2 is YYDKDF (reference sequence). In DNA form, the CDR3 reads TGTGCCACCAGCAGAGGCAGCAGCGACGAAAAACTGTTTTTT. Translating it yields CATSRGSSDEKLFF.

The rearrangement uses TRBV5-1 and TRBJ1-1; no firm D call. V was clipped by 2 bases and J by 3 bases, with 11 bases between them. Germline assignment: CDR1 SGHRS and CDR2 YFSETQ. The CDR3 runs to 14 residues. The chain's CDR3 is CASSFDLSDTEAFF. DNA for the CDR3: TGCGCCAGCAGCTTTGATCTTTCGGACACTGAAGCTTTCTTT.

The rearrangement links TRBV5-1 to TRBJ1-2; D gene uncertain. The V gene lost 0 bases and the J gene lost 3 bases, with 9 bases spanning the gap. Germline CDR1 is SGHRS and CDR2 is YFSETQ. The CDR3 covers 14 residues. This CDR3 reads CASSLATPDYGYTF. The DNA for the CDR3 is TGCGCCAGCAGCTTGGCTACGCCGGACTATGGCTACACCTTC.

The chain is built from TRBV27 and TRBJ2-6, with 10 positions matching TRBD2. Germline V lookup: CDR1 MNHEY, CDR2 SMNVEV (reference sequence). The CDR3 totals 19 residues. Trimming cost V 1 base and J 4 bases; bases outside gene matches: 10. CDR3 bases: TGTGCCAGCAGTTTATTTTCTAGCGGGAGCCTATGGGGGGCCAACGTCCTGACTTTC. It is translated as CASSLFSSGSLWGANVLTF.

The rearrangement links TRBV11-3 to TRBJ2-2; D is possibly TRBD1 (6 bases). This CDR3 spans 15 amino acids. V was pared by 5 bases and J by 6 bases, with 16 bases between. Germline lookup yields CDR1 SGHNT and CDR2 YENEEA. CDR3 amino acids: CASSAPTRGPGELFF. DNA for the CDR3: TGTGCCAGCAGCGCCCCAACCAGGGGCCCCGGGGAGCTGTTTTTT.

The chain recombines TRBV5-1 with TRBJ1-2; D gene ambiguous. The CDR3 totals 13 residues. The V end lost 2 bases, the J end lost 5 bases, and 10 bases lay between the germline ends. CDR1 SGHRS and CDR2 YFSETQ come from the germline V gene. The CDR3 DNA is TGCGCCAGCAGCTTCCAGTCTCAATATGGCTACACCTTC. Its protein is CASSFQSQYGYTF. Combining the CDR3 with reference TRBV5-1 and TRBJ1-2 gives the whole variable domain KAGVTQTPRYLIKTRGQQVTLSCSPISGHRSVSWYQQTPGQGLQFLFEYFSETQRNKGNFPGRFSGRQFSNSRSEMNVSTLELGDSALYLCASSFQSQYGYTFGSGTRLTVV.

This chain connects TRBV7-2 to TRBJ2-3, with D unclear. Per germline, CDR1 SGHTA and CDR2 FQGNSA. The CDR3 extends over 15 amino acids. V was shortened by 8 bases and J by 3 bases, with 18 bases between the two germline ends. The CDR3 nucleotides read TGTGCCAGCCTCCAAATGGTTAGAAATACAGATACGCAGTATTTT. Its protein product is CASLQMVRNTDTQYF.

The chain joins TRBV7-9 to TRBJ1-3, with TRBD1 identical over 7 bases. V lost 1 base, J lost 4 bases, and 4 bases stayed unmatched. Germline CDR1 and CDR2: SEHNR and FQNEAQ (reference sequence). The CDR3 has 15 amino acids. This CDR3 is CASSLVTGAGNTIYF. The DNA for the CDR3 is TGTGCCAGCAGCTTAGTAACAGGGGCAGGAAACACCATATATTTT.

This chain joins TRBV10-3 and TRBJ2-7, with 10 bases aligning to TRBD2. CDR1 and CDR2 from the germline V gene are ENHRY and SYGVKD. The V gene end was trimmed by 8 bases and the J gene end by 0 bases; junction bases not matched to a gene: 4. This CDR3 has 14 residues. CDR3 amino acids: CAIGLADSSYEQYF. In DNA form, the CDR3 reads TGTGCCATCGGACTAGCGGATAGCTCCTACGAGCAGTACTTC.

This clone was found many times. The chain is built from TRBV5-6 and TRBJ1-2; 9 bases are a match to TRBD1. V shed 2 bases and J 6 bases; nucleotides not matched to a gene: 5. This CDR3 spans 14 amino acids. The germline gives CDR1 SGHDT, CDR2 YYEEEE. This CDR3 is CASSFQTGGHGYTF. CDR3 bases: TGTGCCAGCAGCTTCCAGACAGGGGGACATGGCTACACCTTC.

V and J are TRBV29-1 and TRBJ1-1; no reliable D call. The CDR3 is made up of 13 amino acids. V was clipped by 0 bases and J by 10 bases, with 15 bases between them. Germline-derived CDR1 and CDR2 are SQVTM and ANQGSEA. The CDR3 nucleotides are TGCAGCGTTGAAGATCCCGGGTACGACGTAGCTTTCTTT. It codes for CSVEDPGYDVAFF.

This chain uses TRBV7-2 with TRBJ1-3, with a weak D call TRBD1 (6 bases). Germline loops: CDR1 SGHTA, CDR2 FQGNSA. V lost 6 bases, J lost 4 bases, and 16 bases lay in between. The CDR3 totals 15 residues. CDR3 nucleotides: TGTGCCAGCAGTGACACAGGGTTGTGGGGAAACACCATATATTTT. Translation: CASSDTGLWGNTIYF.

CDR3 in amino acids: CASSVSLGHRSLPYEQYF. The CDR3 region has the DNA TGTGCCAGCAGTGTTTCGCTGGGCCACAGGTCACTCCCCTACGAGCAGTACTTC. V gene TRBV2 combines with J gene TRBJ2-7, with D possibly TRBD1 on 5 matching bases. V was cut by 4 bases and J by 2 bases, with 24 bases left in between. The CDR3 covers 18 residues. Germline CDR1 reads SNHLY; CDR2 reads FYNNEI.

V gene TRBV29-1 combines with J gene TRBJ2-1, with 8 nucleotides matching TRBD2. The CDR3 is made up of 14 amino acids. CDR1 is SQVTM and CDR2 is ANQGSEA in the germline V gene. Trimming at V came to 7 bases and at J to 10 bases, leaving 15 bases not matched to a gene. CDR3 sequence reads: CSAKKRESPWEQFF. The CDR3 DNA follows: TGCAGCGCAAAAAAGCGGGAGAGTCCATGGGAGCAGTTCTTC.

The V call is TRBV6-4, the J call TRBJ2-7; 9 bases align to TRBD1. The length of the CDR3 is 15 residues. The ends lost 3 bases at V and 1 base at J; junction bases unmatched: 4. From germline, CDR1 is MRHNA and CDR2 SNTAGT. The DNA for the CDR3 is TGTGCCAGCAGTGAATACGGACAGGGGTCCTACGAGCAGTACTTC. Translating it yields CASSEYGQGSYEQYF.

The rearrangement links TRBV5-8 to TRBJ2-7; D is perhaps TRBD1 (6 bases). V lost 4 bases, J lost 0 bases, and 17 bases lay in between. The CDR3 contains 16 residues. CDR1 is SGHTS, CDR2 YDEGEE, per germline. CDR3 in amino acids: CASSHLQGLSSYEQYF. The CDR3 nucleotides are TGTGCCAGCAGCCACTTACAGGGCTTAAGCTCCTACGAGCAGTACTTC. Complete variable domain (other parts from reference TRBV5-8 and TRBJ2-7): EAGVTQSPTHLIKTRGQQATLRCSPISGHTSVYWYQQALGLGLQFLLWYDEGEERNRGNFPPRFSGRQFPNYSSELNVNALELEDSALYLCASSHLQGLSSYEQYFGPGTRLTVT.

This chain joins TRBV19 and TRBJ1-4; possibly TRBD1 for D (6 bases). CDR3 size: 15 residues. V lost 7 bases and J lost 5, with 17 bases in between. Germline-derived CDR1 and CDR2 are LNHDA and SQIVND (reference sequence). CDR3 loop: CASTPNRAVNEKLFF. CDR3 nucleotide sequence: TGTGCCAGTACCCCAAACAGGGCAGTCAATGAAAAACTGTTTTTT. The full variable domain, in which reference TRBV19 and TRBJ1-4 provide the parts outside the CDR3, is DGGITQSPKYLFRKEGQNVTLSCEQNLNHDAMYWYRQDPGQGLRLIYYSQIVNDFQKGDIAEGYSVSREKKESFPLTVTSAQKNPTAFYLCASTPNRAVNEKLFFGSGTQLSVL.

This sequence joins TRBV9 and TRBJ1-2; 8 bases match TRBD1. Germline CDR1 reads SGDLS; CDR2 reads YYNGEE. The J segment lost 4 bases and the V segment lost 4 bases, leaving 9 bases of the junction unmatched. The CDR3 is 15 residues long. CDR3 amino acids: CASSPRTGRIYGYTF. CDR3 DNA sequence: TGTGCCAGCAGCCCCAGGACAGGGAGGATCTATGGCTACACCTTC.

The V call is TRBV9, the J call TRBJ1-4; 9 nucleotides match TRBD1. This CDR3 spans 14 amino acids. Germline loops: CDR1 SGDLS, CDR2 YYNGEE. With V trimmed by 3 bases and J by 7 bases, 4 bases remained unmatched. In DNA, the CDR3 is TGTGCCAGCAGCGCAGACAGGGGGGGTGAAAAACTGTTTTTT. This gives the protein CASSADRGGEKLFF.

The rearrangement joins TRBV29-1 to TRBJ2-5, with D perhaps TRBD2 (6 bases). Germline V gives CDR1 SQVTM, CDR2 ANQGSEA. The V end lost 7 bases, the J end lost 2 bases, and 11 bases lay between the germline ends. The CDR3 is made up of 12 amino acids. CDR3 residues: CSARAGQETQYF. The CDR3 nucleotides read TGCAGCGCCAGAGCGGGTCAAGAGACCCAGTACTTC.